This T cell receptor (beta chain) was identified during a study of cytomegalovirus exposure and HLA in healthy donors. Study-wide points: Among immune exposure information, only CMV serostatus was available. TCR beta sequences reportedly predicted most subjects' HLA-A and HLA-B alleles accurately. Rarity characterized most TCR sequences, yet some public TCRs appeared in many donors. For TCR beta chains, V- and J-gene trimming was later linked to a missense DCLRE1C variant.

Primers: 60 Vbeta forward and 13 Jbeta reverse. The method was immunoSEQ multiplex PCR; TCRdb's version includes in-frame clones alone and lacks a portion of them. This table has 70,000 or so clones, around 82% appearing once. J was trimmed by 2 bases and V by 2 bases; bases with no gene match: 2. The CDR3 is 15 residues long. CDR1 and CDR2 (germline): LNHDA, SQIVND (reference sequence). Points on this clone: The antigen remains undetermined.

The chain has TRBV19 and TRBJ2-2; 7 bases map to TRBD1. The TCR sequence derives from a man younger than 35 in good health and CMV-seronegative. Material: PBMCs. The CDR3 DNA reads as TGTGCCAGTAGTATACAGGGGGACAACACCGGGGAGCTGTTTTTT. Translated: CASSIQGDNTGELFF.